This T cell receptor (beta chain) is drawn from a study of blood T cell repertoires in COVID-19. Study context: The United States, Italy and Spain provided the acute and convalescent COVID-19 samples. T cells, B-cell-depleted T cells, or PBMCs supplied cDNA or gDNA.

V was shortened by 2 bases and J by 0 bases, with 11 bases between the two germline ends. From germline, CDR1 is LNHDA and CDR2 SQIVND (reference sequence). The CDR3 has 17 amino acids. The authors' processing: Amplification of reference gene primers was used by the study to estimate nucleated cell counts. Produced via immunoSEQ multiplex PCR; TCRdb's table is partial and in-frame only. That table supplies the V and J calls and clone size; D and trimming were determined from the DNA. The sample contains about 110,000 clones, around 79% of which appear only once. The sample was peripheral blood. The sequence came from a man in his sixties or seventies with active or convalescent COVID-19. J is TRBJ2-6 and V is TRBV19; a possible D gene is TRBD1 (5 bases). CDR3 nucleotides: TGTGCCAGTAGTATAAACCAGGGATTCTCTGGGGCCAACGTCCTGACTTTC. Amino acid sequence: CASSINQGFSGANVLTF.